A selection of T cell receptor beta chains follows, all from one sample in a study of beta chain features in type 1 diabetes. The protocol was immunoSEQ multiplex PCR, while the TCRdb copy is restricted to in-frame clones and leaves out a portion. Among about 700,000 clones, 13% were seen once, and the ten largest hold 0.022%. The sequencing sample was made of naive CD4+ T cells from blood. Receptor source: a man aged 18 to 29 with type 1 diabetes. CDR3s leave out the opening cysteine and the closing phenylalanine or tryptophan. The D gene is left open where the match is weak.

V gene,J gene,CDR3 length,D gene,CDR3 protein
TRBV30,TRBJ1-2,11,.,AWMRDANYGYT
TRBV6-6,TRBJ2-3,9,.,ASTVGDTQY
TRBV18,TRBJ2-4,14,.,ASSSPTDIAKNIQY
TRBV30,TRBJ2-6,10,.,AWSVLPQVLT
TRBV7-9,TRBJ2-4,12,.,ASSLGFGSDIQY
TRBV27,TRBJ1-1,13,.,ASSLTPTANTEAF
TRBV7-3,TRBJ2-1,12,TRBD1,ASSLRQGADEQF
TRBV30,TRBJ1-4,10,.,AWSTSIGKLF
TRBV4-1,TRBJ2-2,15,TRBD2,ASSLSSGGANTGELF
TRBV29-1,TRBJ1-4,10,.,SAQGPNEKLF
TRBV2,TRBJ1-4,12,.,ASRGQTDNEKLF
TRBV28,TRBJ2-5,14,TRBD2,ASSTLSGGFQETQY
TRBV30,TRBJ1-3,12,.,AWGWGNSGNTIY
TRBV6-1,TRBJ2-1,13,TRBD2,ASGAGTSVYNEQF
TRBV2,TRBJ1-5,12,TRBD1,ASSEEQGGQPQH
TRBV19,TRBJ1-2,13,.,ASSIEGRGPYGYT
TRBV19,TRBJ1-5,11,.,ASRDGGNQPQH
TRBV28,TRBJ2-1,15,.,ASSLVRSGDWVFEQF
TRBV2,TRBJ2-3,12,.,ASKKDTSTDTQY
TRBV5-1,TRBJ2-6,14,.,ASSLLGGSGANVLT
TRBV5-1,TRBJ2-7,14,TRBD1,ASSSLPGQGISEQY
TRBV27,TRBJ2-1,12,TRBD2,ASSRGGRRNEQF
TRBV6-5,TRBJ2-7,13,TRBD2,ASSYSASGGYEQY
TRBV10-3,TRBJ2-7,12,.,AISGTPGENEQY
TRBV30,TRBJ2-5,11,TRBD1,AWSRGYQETQY
TRBV7-9,TRBJ2-2,13,.,ASSPLAGHTGELF
TRBV5-1,TRBJ2-5,11,TRBD1,ASSQTGIETQY
TRBV13,TRBJ1-3,15,TRBD1,ASSPSGTGQVGNTIY
TRBV5-6,TRBJ2-1,12,.,ASTQGGSYNEQF
TRBV11-2,TRBJ1-5,10,.,ASSLDYQPQH
TRBV7-2,TRBJ2-5,12,.,ASSFGTFEETQY
TRBV18,TRBJ2-2,11,.,TTKYSNTGELF
TRBV4-1,TRBJ1-5,13,.,ASSRREEGNQPQH
TRBV7-8,TRBJ2-5,14,TRBD1,ASSLVGTGNGATQY
TRBV11-3,TRBJ2-5,11,.,ASSPRIAETQY
TRBV29-1,TRBJ2-7,13,TRBD1,SVYDRQGSTYEQY
TRBV9,TRBJ2-3,13,TRBD2,ASSVVAGLTDTQY
TRBV5-1,TRBJ2-1,13,.,ASSPGSQENNEQF
TRBV7-9,TRBJ1-2,13,TRBD1,ASSPRQGPPYGYT
TRBV23-1,TRBJ2-2,13,.,ASRNRESNTGELF
TRBV7-2,TRBJ2-3,12,.,ASSLGTGADTQY
TRBV5-1,TRBJ2-4,13,.,ASSLEGYKENIQY
TRBV9,TRBJ2-7,14,.,ASSVGGKGDGYEQY
TRBV9,TRBJ2-3,13,TRBD2,ASSVWTSGVDTQY
TRBV7-9,TRBJ2-1,14,TRBD1,ASSFSGQGYYNEQF
TRBV6-1,TRBJ2-4,12,TRBD1,ASSQQGWMDIQY
TRBV9,TRBJ2-3,13,TRBD2,ASSVGAGESSTQY
TRBV30,TRBJ2-1,13,.,ASSNSRRSYNEQF
TRBV4-1,TRBJ2-2,13,.,ASNYPGRGTGELF